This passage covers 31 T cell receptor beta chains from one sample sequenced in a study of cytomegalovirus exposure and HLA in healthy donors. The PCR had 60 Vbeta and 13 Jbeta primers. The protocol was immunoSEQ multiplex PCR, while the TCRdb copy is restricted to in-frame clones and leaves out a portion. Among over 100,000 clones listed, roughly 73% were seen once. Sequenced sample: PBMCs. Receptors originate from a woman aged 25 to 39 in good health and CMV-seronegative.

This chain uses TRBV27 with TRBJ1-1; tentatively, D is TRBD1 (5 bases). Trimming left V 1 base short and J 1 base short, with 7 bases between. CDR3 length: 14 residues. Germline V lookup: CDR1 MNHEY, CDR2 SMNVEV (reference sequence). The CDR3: CASSLYGANTEAFF. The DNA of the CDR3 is TGTGCCAGCAGTTTATATGGGGCGAACACTGAAGCTTTCTTT.

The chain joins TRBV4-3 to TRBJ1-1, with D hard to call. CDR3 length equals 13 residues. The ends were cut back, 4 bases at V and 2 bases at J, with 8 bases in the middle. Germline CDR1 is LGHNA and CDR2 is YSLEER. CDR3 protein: CASSPSGNTEAFF. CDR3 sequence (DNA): TGCGCCAGCAGCCCTAGTGGCAACACTGAAGCTTTCTTT.

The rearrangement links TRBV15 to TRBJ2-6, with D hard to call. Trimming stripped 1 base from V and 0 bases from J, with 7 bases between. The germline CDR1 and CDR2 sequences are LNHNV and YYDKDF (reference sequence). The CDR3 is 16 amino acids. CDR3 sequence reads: CATSRVSLSGANVLTF. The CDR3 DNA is TGTGCCACCAGCAGAGTATCACTCTCTGGGGCCAACGTCCTGACTTTC.

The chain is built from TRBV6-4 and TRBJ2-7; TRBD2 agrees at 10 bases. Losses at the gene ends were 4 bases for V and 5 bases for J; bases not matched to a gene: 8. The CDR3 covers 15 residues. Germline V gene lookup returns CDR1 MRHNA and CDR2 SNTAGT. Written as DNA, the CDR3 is TGTGCCAGCAGTGGGGGTCTAGCGGGAGATAACGAGCAGTACTTC. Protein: CASSGGLAGDNEQYF.

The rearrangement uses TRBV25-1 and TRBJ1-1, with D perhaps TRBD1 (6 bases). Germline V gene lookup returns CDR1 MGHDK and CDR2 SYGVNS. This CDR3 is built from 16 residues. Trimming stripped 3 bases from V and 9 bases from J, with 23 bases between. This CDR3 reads CASSDSQQGPLRKAFF. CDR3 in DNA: TGTGCCAGCAGTGACTCGCAACAGGGACCTTTGAGGAAAGCTTTCTTT.

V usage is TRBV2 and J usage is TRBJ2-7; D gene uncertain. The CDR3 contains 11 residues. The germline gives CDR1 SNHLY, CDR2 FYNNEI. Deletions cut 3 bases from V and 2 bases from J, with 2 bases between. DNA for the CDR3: TGTGCCAGCAGTGACGCCTACGAGCAGTACTTC. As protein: CASSDAYEQYF.

The CDR3 loop is CASSFDRVAPQAFF. CDR3 bases: TGTGCCAGCAGTTTCGACCGGGTCGCCCCACAAGCTTTCTTT. The rearrangement links TRBV27 to TRBJ1-1, with D unclear. Germline CDR1 and CDR2: MNHEY and SMNVEV (reference sequence). V shed 3 bases and J shed 9 bases, with 17 bases lying between them. This CDR3 has 14 residues.

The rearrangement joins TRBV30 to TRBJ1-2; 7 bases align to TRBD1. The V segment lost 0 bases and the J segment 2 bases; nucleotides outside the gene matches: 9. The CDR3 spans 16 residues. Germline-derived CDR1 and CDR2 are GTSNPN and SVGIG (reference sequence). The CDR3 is CAWSVQGTLPNYGYTF. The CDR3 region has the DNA TGTGCCTGGAGTGTACAGGGGACCTTACCGAACTATGGCTACACCTTC.

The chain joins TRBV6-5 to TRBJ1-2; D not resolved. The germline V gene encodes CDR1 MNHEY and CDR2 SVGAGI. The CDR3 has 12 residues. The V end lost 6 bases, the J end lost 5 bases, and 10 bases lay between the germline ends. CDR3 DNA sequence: TGTGCCAGCAGGGCTAGTTGGTATGGCTACACCTTC. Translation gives CASRASWYGYTF.

The CDR3 sequence: CASRDSTNYGYTF. The CDR3 DNA follows: TGTGCCAGCAGGGACAGTACTAACTATGGCTACACCTTC. The chain is built from TRBV7-9 and TRBJ1-2; a possible D gene is TRBD1 (6 bases). The CDR3 covers 13 residues. The V gene lost 6 bases and the J gene lost 0 bases, with 8 bases spanning the gap. Germline lookup yields CDR1 SEHNR and CDR2 FQNEAQ (reference sequence). Full variable domain (missing parts from reference TRBV7-9 and TRBJ1-2): DTGVSQNPRHKITKRGQNVTFRCDPISEHNRLYWYRQTLGQGPEFLTYFQNEAQLEKSRLLSDRFSAERPKGSFSTLEIQRTEQGDSAMYLCASRDSTNYGYTFGSGTRLTVV.

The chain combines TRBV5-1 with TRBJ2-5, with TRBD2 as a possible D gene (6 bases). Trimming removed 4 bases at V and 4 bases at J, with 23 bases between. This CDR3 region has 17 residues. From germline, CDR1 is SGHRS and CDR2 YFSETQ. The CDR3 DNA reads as TGCGCCAGCAGCGCAGCGGGCCTCAGGCGTTCAGCAGAGACCCAGTACTTC. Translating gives CASSAAGLRRSAETQYF.

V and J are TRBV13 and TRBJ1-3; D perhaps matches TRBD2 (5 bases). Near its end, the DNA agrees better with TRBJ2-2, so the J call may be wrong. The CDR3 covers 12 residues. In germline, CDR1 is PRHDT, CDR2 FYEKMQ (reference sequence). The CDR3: CASEGEAGELFF. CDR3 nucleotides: TGTGCCAGCGAGGGAGAGGCCGGGGAGCTGTTTTTT.

The CDR3 DNA reads TGCAGCGTTGAAGGGACAGCCCCATCTAACTATGGCTACACCTTC. Its protein product is CSVEGTAPSNYGYTF. This sequence joins TRBV29-1 and TRBJ1-2; D perhaps matches TRBD1 (6 bases). V shed 1 base and J shed 0 bases, with 12 bases lying between them. The CDR3 is 15 residues long. Germline V gene data show CDR1 as SQVTM and CDR2 as ANQGSEA.

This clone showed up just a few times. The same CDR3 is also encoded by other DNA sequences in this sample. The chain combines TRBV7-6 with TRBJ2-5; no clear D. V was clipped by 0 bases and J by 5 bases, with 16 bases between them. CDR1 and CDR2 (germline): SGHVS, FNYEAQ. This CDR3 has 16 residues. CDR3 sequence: CASSLARRVAGETQYF. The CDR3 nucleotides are TGTGCCAGCAGCTTAGCGCGAAGAGTAGCCGGGGAGACCCAGTACTTC.

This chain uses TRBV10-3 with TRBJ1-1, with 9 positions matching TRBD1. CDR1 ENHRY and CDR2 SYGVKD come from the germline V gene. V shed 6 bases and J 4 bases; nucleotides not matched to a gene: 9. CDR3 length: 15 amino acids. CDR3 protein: CAIRPNRGRVTEAFF. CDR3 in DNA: TGTGCCATCAGACCTAACAGGGGGCGGGTCACTGAAGCTTTCTTT.

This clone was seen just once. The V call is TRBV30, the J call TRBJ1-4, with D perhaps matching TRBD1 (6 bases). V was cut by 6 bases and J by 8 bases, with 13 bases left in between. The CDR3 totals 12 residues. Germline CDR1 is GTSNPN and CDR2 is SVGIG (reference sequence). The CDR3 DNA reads TGTGCCTGCTCACAGGGAGCGGAAAAACTGTTTTTT. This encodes CACSQGAEKLFF. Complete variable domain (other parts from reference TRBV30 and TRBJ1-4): SQTIHQWPATLVQPVGSPLSLECTVEGTSNPNLYWYRQAAGRGLQLLFYSVGIGQISSEVPQNLSASRPQDRQFILSSKKLLLSDSGFYLCACSQGAEKLFFGSGTQLSVL.

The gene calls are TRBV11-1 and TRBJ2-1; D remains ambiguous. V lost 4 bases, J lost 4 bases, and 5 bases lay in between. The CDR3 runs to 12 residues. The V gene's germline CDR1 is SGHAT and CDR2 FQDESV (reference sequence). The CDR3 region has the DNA TGTGCCAGCAGCTCTCAGTACAATGAGCAGTTCTTC. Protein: CASSSQYNEQFF.

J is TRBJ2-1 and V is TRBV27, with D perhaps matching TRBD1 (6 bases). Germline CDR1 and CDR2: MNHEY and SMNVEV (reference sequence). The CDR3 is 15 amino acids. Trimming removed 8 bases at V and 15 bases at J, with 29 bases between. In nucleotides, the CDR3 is TGTGCCAGCCGCCCTGGACAGCCCCATATGGCTCCCACGTTCTTC. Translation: CASRPGQPHMAPTFF.

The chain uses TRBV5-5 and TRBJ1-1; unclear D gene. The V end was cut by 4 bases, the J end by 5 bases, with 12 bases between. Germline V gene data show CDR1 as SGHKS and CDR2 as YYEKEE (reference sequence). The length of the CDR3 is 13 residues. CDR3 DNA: TGTGCCAGCAGCCGCGACTCTGGTACTGAAGCTTTCTTT. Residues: CASSRDSGTEAFF.

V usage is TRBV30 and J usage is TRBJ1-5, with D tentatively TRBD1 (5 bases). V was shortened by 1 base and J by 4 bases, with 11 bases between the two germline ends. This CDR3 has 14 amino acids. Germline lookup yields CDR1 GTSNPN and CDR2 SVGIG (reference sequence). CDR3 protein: CAWSASGSNQPQHF. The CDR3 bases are TGTGCCTGGAGTGCTTCAGGGTCGAATCAGCCCCAGCATTTT.

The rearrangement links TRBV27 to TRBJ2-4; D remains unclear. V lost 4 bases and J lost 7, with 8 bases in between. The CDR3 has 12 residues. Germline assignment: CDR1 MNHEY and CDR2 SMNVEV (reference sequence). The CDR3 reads CASSWQINIQYF. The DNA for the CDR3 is TGTGCCAGCAGTTGGCAGATCAACATTCAGTACTTC.

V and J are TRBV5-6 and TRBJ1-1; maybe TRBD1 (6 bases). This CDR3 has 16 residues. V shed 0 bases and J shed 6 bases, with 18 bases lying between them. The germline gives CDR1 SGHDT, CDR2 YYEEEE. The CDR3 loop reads CASSLGTGIPGPEAFF. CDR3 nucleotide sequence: TGTGCCAGCAGCTTGGGAACAGGGATTCCTGGTCCTGAAGCTTTCTTT.

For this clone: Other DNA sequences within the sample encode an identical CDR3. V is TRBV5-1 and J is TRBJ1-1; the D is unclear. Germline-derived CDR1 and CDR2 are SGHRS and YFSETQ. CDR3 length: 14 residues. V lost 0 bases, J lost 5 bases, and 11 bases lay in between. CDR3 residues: CASSLAGGYTEAFF. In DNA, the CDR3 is TGCGCCAGCAGCTTGGCGGGAGGCTATACTGAAGCTTTCTTT.

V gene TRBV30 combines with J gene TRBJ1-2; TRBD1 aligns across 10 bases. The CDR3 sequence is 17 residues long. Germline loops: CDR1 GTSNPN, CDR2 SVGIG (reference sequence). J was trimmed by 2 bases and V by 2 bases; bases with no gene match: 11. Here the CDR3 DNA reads TGTGCCTGGAGTCCCAGGACAGGGGGGTCCTTCAACTATGGCTACACCTTC. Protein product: CAWSPRTGGSFNYGYTF.

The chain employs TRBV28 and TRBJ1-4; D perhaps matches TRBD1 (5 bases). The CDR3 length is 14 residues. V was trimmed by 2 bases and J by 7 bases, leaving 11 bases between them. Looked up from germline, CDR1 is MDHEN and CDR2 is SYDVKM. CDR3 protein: CASSLRGLVEKLFF. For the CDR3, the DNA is TGTGCCAGCAGTTTACGGGGACTGGTTGAAAAACTGTTTTTT.

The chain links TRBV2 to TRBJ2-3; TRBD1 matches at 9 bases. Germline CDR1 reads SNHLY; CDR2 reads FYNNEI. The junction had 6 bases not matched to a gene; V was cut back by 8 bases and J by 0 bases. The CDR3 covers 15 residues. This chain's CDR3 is CASRGQGRSTDTQYF. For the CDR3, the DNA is TGTGCCAGCCGAGGACAGGGGAGGAGCACAGATACGCAGTATTTT.

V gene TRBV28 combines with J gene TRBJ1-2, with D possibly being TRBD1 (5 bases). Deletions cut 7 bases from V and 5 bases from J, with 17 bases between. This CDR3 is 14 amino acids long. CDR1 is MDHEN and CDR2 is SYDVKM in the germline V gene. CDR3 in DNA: TGTGCCAGCAATCGCGGGGGGTCGAGATATGGCTACACCTTC. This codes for CASNRGGSRYGYTF.

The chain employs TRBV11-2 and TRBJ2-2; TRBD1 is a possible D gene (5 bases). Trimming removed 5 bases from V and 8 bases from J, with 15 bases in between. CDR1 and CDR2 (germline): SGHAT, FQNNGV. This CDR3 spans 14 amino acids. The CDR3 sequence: CASSPPDSWGELFF. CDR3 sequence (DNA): TGTGCCAGCAGCCCCCCCGACAGTTGGGGGGAGCTGTTTTTT. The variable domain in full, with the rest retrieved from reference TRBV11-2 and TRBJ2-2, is EAGVAQSPRYKIIEKRQSVAFWCNPISGHATLYWYQQILGQGPKLLIQFQNNGVVDDSQLPKDRFSAERLKGVDSTLKIQPAKLEDSAVYLCASSPPDSWGELFFGEGSRLTVL.

The DNA for the CDR3 is TGTGCCAGCAGCTTAAGGGGGCAGCTATCCTACGAGCAGTACTTC. Protein: CASSLRGQLSYEQYF. The chain recombines TRBV5-8 with TRBJ2-7; 7 nucleotides line up with TRBD1. This CDR3 contains 15 residues. CDR1 is SGHTS and CDR2 is YDEGEE in the germline V gene. V dropped 2 bases and J dropped 1; count of bases not matched to a gene: 6.

CDR3 in amino acids: CASSHRPPQNYGYTF. CDR3 nucleotides: TGCGCCAGCAGCCACCGCCCTCCTCAGAACTATGGCTACACCTTC. The chain couples TRBV4-3 to TRBJ1-2; D remains unclear. The CDR3 covers 15 residues. Germline CDR1 LGHNA, CDR2 YSLEER. V was trimmed by 3 bases and J by 2 bases, leaving 13 bases between them.

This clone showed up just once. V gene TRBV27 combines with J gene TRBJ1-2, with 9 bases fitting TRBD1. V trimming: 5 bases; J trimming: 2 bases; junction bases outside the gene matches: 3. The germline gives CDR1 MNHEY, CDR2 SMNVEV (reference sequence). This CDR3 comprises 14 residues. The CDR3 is CASSRTGENYGYTF. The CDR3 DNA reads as TGTGCCAGCAGTCGGACAGGGGAAAACTATGGCTACACCTTC.